Following are 22 T cell receptor beta chains from one sample sequenced in a study of blood T cell repertoires in COVID-19. The data were produced by immunoSEQ multiplex PCR, yet TCRdb's version contains in-frame clones alone and is incomplete. Among around 270,000 clones listed, more than 85% were seen once. Input material: peripheral blood. The origin of the receptors is a young adult with COVID-19, enrolled during active disease.

V and J are TRBV27 and TRBJ1-2; 10 positions match TRBD1. There are 14 residues in the CDR3. The junction had 6 bases not matched to a gene; V was cut back by 2 bases and J by 9 bases. Germline assignment: CDR1 MNHEY and CDR2 SMNVEV (reference sequence). This CDR3 reads CASSLRGTGESYTF. The CDR3 region has the DNA TGTGCCAGCAGTTTACGTGGGACAGGGGAAAGCTACACCTTC.

The chain carries TRBV10-3 and TRBJ2-1; TRBD2 matches 8 bases. Germline CDR1 reads ENHRY; CDR2 reads SYGVKD. There are 14 residues in the CDR3. The V and J ends lost 3 bases and 7 bases, in that order; junction bases with no gene match: 5. This chain's CDR3 is CAISDWREVNEQFF. The CDR3 region has the DNA TGTGCCATCAGTGATTGGCGGGAGGTGAATGAGCAGTTCTTC.

This chain links TRBV5-6 with TRBJ2-7; D is perhaps TRBD1 (5 bases). V was clipped by 3 bases and J by 3 bases, with 10 bases between them. The CDR3 covers 13 residues. Germline assignment: CDR1 SGHDT and CDR2 YYEEEE. The CDR3 here is CASSSIDSYEQYF. The CDR3 DNA sequence: TGTGCCAGCAGCTCTATCGACAGCTACGAGCAGTACTTC.

The chain combines TRBV27 with TRBJ2-1, with TRBD2 identical over 10 bases. Trimming cost V 2 bases and J 6 bases; bases outside gene matches: 4. Germline lookup yields CDR1 MNHEY and CDR2 SMNVEV (reference sequence). This CDR3 is 15 amino acids long. The CDR3 DNA reads as TGTGCCAGCAGTTTAATAGCGGGAGGTATCAATGAGCAGTTCTTC. Protein product: CASSLIAGGINEQFF.

Worth noting for this clone: Relative to the germline gene, one junction end is altered; a read error may explain this. This rearrangement joins TRBV29-1 to TRBJ2-1; 13 bases map to TRBD2. CDR1 SQVTM and CDR2 ANQGSEA come from the germline V gene. This CDR3 spans 18 amino acids. The CDR3 spells CSVEGLAGDSSSYNEQFF. The CDR3 DNA is TGCAGCGTCGAAGGACTAGCGGGAGATTCAAGCTCCTACAATGAGCAGTTCTTC.

V gene TRBV28 combines with J gene TRBJ1-1, with D possibly TRBD1 on 6 matching bases. Germline V gene data show CDR1 as MDHEN and CDR2 as SYDVKM. Trimming pared 2 bases from V and 10 bases from J, leaving 14 bases between. The CDR3 loop spans 13 amino acids. CDR3 in amino acids: CASSLVRGFGAFF. The CDR3 coding sequence is TGTGCCAGCAGTTTAGTGAGGGGGTTTGGAGCTTTCTTT. Supplemented by reference TRBV28 and TRBJ1-1, the full variable domain reads DVKVTQSSRYLVKRTGEKVFLECVQDMDHENMFWYRQDPGLGLRLIYFSYDVKMKEKGDIPEGYSVSREKKERFSLILESASTNQTSMYLCASSLVRGFGAFFGQGTRLTVV.

The gene calls are TRBV7-2 and TRBJ2-7, with D unclear. The CDR3 is 14 amino acids. The V gene lost 7 bases and the J gene lost 1 base, with 14 bases spanning the gap. Germline V gene lookup returns CDR1 SGHTA and CDR2 FQGNSA. The CDR3 nucleotides are TGTGCCAGCACCTGGTTTGGGCGTTCCTACGAGCAGTACTTC. This translates into CASTWFGRSYEQYF.

The CDR3 coding sequence is TGTGCCAGCAACCCAGGCCCGGGAGGGCCAAAAAATGAGCAGTTCTTC. It yields the protein CASNPGPGGPKNEQFF. V gene TRBV9 combines with J gene TRBJ2-1; 8 bases align to TRBD2. Germline values: CDR1 SGDLS, CDR2 YYNGEE. The CDR3 spans 16 residues. The V segment lost 6 bases and the J segment 7 bases; nucleotides outside the gene matches: 15. Supplemented by reference TRBV9 and TRBJ2-1, the full variable domain reads DSGVTQTPKHLITATGQRVTLRCSPRSGDLSVYWYQQSLDQGLQFLIQYYNGEERAKGNILERFSAQQFPDLHSELNLSSLELGDSALYFCASNPGPGGPKNEQFFGPGTRLTVL.

This clone was seen just once. This chain connects TRBV21-1 to TRBJ2-2; the DNA was not used to check the table's D call, TRBD1. TRBV21-1 is designated a pseudogene. This CDR3 spans 17 amino acids. CDR3 region: CASSKGERDRVTGELFF. The CDR3 coding sequence is TGTGCCAGCAGCAAAGGGGAGCGGGACAGGGTAACCGGGGAGCTGTTTTTT.

The chain couples TRBV19 to TRBJ1-1; 7 nucleotides line up with TRBD1. The CDR3 has 14 residues. With V trimmed by 7 bases and J by 1 base, 6 bases remained unmatched. Germline lookup yields CDR1 LNHDA and CDR2 SQIVND (reference sequence). The CDR3 sequence is CASTHRGKNTEAFF. CDR3 DNA: TGTGCCAGTACCCACAGGGGTAAGAACACTGAAGCTTTCTTT.

The CDR3 sequence: CASSRLSDSLGAFF. CDR3 bases: TGTGCCAGTAGCCGACTCTCGGACAGCTTGGGAGCTTTCTTT. This chain uses TRBV19 with TRBJ1-1; tentatively, D is TRBD1 (6 bases). The CDR3 is made up of 14 amino acids. Deletions cut 6 bases from V and 10 bases from J, with 21 bases between. CDR1 and CDR2 from the germline V gene are LNHDA and SQIVND (reference sequence).

As for this clone: The same CDR3 also results from other DNA sequences found in this sample. This sequence joins TRBV5-1 and TRBJ1-1; D gene ambiguous. The germline V gene has CDR1 SGHRS and CDR2 YFSETQ. The CDR3 is 14 residues long. Trimming took 0 bases from V and 2 from J, leaving 8 bases between them. DNA for the CDR3: TGCGCCAGCAGCTTGGCTCGAGGTAACACTGAAGCTTTCTTT. It yields the protein CASSLARGNTEAFF.

This rearrangement joins TRBV29-1 to TRBJ2-7, with D possibly matching TRBD2 (6 bases). Trimming cost V 5 bases and J 4 bases, with 21 bases left between them. The germline gives CDR1 SQVTM, CDR2 ANQGSEA. The CDR3 is 15 residues long. CDR3 loop: CSVRRGWAVVYEQYF. The CDR3 nucleotides read TGCAGCGTTCGGCGGGGATGGGCGGTTGTTTACGAGCAGTACTTC.

V gene TRBV15 combines with J gene TRBJ1-2; no clear D gene. V was clipped by 0 bases and J by 6 bases, with 14 bases between them. The CDR3 is made up of 15 amino acids. Germline loops: CDR1 LNHNV, CDR2 YYDKDF (reference sequence). The CDR3 protein is CATSRDGLGRDGYTF. CDR3 sequence (DNA): TGTGCCACCAGCAGAGACGGACTCGGCCGTGATGGCTACACCTTC.

This clone has just one count. This chain uses TRBV28 with TRBJ2-2, with 12 bases fitting TRBD2. Germline V gene lookup returns CDR1 MDHEN and CDR2 SYDVKM. CDR3 length: 16 residues. Trimming at V came to 5 bases and at J to 6 bases, leaving 7 bases not matched to a gene. This CDR3 reads CASSLRLAGDPGELFF. The CDR3 DNA is TGTGCCAGCAGTCTGAGACTAGCGGGAGATCCCGGGGAGCTGTTTTTT.

The gene calls are TRBV27 and TRBJ2-7; possibly TRBD2 for D (6 bases). The CDR3 contains 15 residues. CDR1 and CDR2 from the germline V gene are MNHEY and SMNVEV (reference sequence). The V gene lost 5 bases and the J gene lost 3 bases, with 17 bases spanning the gap. This CDR3 reads CASSPRGSGHYEQYF. The CDR3 region has the DNA TGTGCCAGCAGTCCCCGAGGGAGCGGGCACTACGAGCAGTACTTC.

Note on this clone: The same CDR3 also results from other DNA sequences found in this sample. The chain uses TRBV19 and TRBJ2-2; D gene ambiguous. CDR3 length equals 12 residues. Between the trimmed V and J ends, which lost 3 bases and 5 bases, there was a span of 4 bases. Germline V gene data show CDR1 as LNHDA and CDR2 as SQIVND (reference sequence). CDR3 loop: CASSIGTGELFF. CDR3 nucleotides: TGTGCCAGTAGTATCGGTACCGGGGAGCTGTTTTTT.

The chain has TRBV27 and TRBJ2-7; D call uncertain. In germline, CDR1 is MNHEY, CDR2 SMNVEV (reference sequence). The CDR3 runs 13 residues. Trimming left V 3 bases short and J 3 bases short, with 9 bases between. The CDR3 DNA is TGTGCCAGCAGTTTGTGGGCCGGCTACGAGCAGTACTTC. It specifies CASSLWAGYEQYF.

The rearrangement uses TRBV28 and TRBJ1-5; no clear D. The CDR3 is 13 residues long. Trimming stripped 1 base from V and 7 bases from J, with 8 bases between. Per germline, CDR1 MDHEN and CDR2 SYDVKM. The CDR3 DNA sequence: TGTGCCAGCAGTTTATCTAGAAACCAGCCCCAGCATTTT. Amino acids: CASSLSRNQPQHF.

The chain couples TRBV24-1 to TRBJ2-2; 9 bases align to TRBD2. The CDR3 extends over 17 amino acids. V gave up 7 bases and J gave up 4 bases; unmatched junction bases: 12. Per germline, CDR1 KGHDR and CDR2 SFDVKD. CDR3 nucleotides: TGTGCCACCAGCGACCAATTAGCGGGAGATGTCACCGGGGAGCTGTTTTTT. It translates to CATSDQLAGDVTGELFF.

CDR3 in amino acids: CASSLGGGNSPLHF. DNA of the CDR3: TGTGCCAGCAGCTTAGGTGGCGGTAATTCACCCCTCCACTTT. The genes are TRBV11-2 and TRBJ1-6; D is unclear. With 1 base removed from V and 6 bases from J, the gap between germline ends came to 7 bases. The germline gives CDR1 SGHAT, CDR2 FQNNGV. This CDR3 spans 14 amino acids.

This rearrangement joins TRBV5-1 to TRBJ2-5, with 10 bases aligning to TRBD2. V gave up 3 bases and J gave up 4 bases; unmatched junction bases: 6. This CDR3 has 15 residues. CDR1 SGHRS and CDR2 YFSETQ come from the germline V gene. The CDR3 nucleotides are TGCGCCAGCAGCTCACTAACTAGCGGGGTAGAGACCCAGTACTTC. This gives the protein CASSSLTSGVETQYF.